This TCR beta chain is from a study of prognosis after radiotherapy for stage I lung cancer. Study summary: Medical inoperability was considered to apply to all enrolled non-small cell lung cancer patients.

No patient had prior chemotherapy, radiotherapy or other malignancies, and all were node-negative on CT and PET/CT. Using two-round multiplex PCR, the authors amplified TCR beta CDR3 from genomic DNA. Initially, in first-round PCR, primers specific to each TRBV and TRBJ gene were used. One entry per CDR3 protein results from TCRdb running MiXCR on the multiplex PCR reads. The table has about 47,000 distinct CDR3 sequences, roughly 35% seen once. Germline loops: CDR1 GTSNPN, CDR2 SVGIG (reference sequence). This CDR3 comprises 11 residues. The ends were cut back, 6 bases at V and 4 bases at J, with 10 bases in the middle.

This clonotype was sampled from a donor aged 50 or older with non-small cell lung cancer. V usage is TRBV30 and J usage is TRBJ2-7, with a tentative D call TRBD2 (6 bases). Sequenced here: PBMCs, sampled before or after stereotactic body radiation therapy (not recorded which). The CDR3 DNA sequence: TGTGCCTGCTACCGGGGGTACGAGCAGTACTTC. Its translation is CACYRGYEQYF.